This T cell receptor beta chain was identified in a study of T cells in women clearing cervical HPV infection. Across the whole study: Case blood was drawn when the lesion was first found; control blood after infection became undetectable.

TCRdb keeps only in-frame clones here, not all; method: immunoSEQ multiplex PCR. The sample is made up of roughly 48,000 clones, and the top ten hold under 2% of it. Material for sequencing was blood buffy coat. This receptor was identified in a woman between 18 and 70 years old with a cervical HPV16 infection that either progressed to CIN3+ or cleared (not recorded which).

The CDR3 loop reads CASSQNRGVYGYTF. The CDR3 bases that were read are TGTGCCAGCAGCCAAAATAGAGGGGTTTATGGC. J is TRBJ1-2 and V is TRBV14; TRBD1 might be the D (5 bases). The read ends 3 residues early relative to the CDR3; the germline J gene fills the gap. V shed 2 bases and J shed 5 bases, with 12 bases lying between them. The CDR3 runs 14 residues. Germline lookup yields CDR1 SGHDN and CDR2 FVKESK. Using reference TRBV14 and TRBJ1-2 for the parts outside the CDR3, the full variable domain is EAGVTQFPSHSVIEKGQTVTLRCDPISGHDNLYWYRRVMGKEIKFLLHFVKESKQDESGMPNNRFLAERTGGTYSTLKVQPAELEDSGVYFCASSQNRGVYGYTFGSGTRLTVV.